A single sample is the source of the 23 T cell receptor beta chains below, sequenced in a study of blood T cell repertoires in COVID-19. TCRdb keeps only in-frame clones here, not all; method: immunoSEQ multiplex PCR. The table records just over 250,000 clones, 75% to 95% of them present only once. What was sequenced was peripheral blood. The receptor source for this set is a person between 18 and 30 years old with COVID-19, enrolled during active disease.

This chain links TRBV4-3 with TRBJ2-7, with 9 bases identical to TRBD1. Looked up from germline, CDR1 is LGHNA and CDR2 is YSLEER. The V and J ends lost 2 bases and 5 bases, in that order; junction bases with no gene match: 13. CDR3 length equals 17 residues. In DNA, the CDR3 is TGCGCCAGCAGCCAAACCCCGAGGGAGGGACAGGGACACGAGCAGTACTTC. This sequence encodes CASSQTPREGQGHEQYF.

The V call is TRBV7-9, the J call TRBJ2-5; D might be TRBD2 (5 bases). Germline CDR1 and CDR2: SEHNR and FQNEAQ (reference sequence). The CDR3 has 13 residues. Between the trimmed V and J ends, which lost 5 bases and 7 bases, there was a span of 14 bases. This chain's CDR3 is CASSATIEGTQYF. As DNA, the CDR3 is TGTGCCAGCAGCGCCACAATCGAGGGGACCCAGTACTTC. The complete variable domain, with remaining parts taken from reference TRBV7-9 and TRBJ2-5, reads DTGVSQNPRHKITKRGQNVTFRCDPISEHNRLYWYRQTLGQGPEFLTYFQNEAQLEKSRLLSDRFSAERPKGSFSTLEIQRTEQGDSAMYLCASSATIEGTQYFGPGTRLLVL.

This clone was found a few times. Distinct nucleotide sequences in the sample also encode this CDR3. The V gene is TRBV29-1, the J gene TRBJ2-1; 11 nucleotides align to TRBD2. Germline trimming cut 4 bases from V and 0 bases from J; bases unmatched to any gene: 5. Germline CDR1 SQVTM, CDR2 ANQGSEA. The CDR3 totals 16 residues. CDR3 protein: CSVGTSGFSSYNEQFF. CDR3 coding DNA: TGCAGCGTTGGGACTAGCGGGTTTAGCTCCTACAATGAGCAGTTCTTC.

The chain employs TRBV7-2 and TRBJ1-3; 7 nucleotides align to TRBD1. Looked up from germline, CDR1 is SGHTA and CDR2 is FQGNSA. The CDR3 consists of 15 residues. Trimming at V came to 4 bases and at J to 0 bases, leaving 3 bases not matched to a gene. The CDR3 loop is CASSSGQFSGNTIYF. The CDR3 bases are TGTGCCAGCAGCTCGGGACAGTTCTCTGGAAACACCATATATTTT. Supplemented by reference TRBV7-2 and TRBJ1-3, the full variable domain reads GAGVSQSPSNKVTEKGKDVELRCDPISGHTALYWYRQSLGQGLEFLIYFQGNSAPDKSGLPSDRFSAERTGGSVSTLTIQRTQQEDSAVYLCASSSGQFSGNTIYFGEGSWLTVV.

The V call is TRBV5-1, the J call TRBJ1-1; the D is unclear. V was clipped by 0 bases and J by 8 bases, with 11 bases between them. The CDR3 totals 13 residues. Germline V gives CDR1 SGHRS, CDR2 YFSETQ. CDR3 sequence reads: CASSLAEGKEAFF. Written as DNA, the CDR3 is TGCGCCAGCAGCTTGGCAGAGGGTAAGGAAGCTTTCTTT.

The CDR3: CATSRETGIGEQFF. The CDR3 coding sequence is TGTGCCACCAGCAGAGAGACGGGTATAGGTGAGCAGTTCTTC. V and J are TRBV15 and TRBJ2-1; D is ambiguous. Deletions cut 0 bases from V and 9 bases from J, with 12 bases between. Germline CDR1 reads LNHNV; CDR2 reads YYDKDF (reference sequence). The CDR3 sequence is 14 residues long.

The chain carries TRBV2 and TRBJ2-3; D gene unclear. Deletions cut 6 bases from V and 0 bases from J, with 10 bases between. Germline V gene sequence: CDR1 SNHLY, CDR2 FYNNEI. The CDR3 covers 14 residues. The DNA of the CDR3 is TGTGCCAGCAGGAGTGGTACTAGCACAGATACGCAGTATTTT. It is translated as CASRSGTSTDTQYF.

This clone is a singleton in its sample. This chain joins TRBV6-5 and TRBJ2-1; 7 bases match TRBD2. The V segment lost 8 bases and the J segment 8 bases; nucleotides outside the gene matches: 15. This CDR3 has 15 amino acids. Germline assignment: CDR1 MNHEY and CDR2 SVGAGI. CDR3 loop: CASSSPAGKYDEQFF. The CDR3 DNA reads TGTGCCAGCTCCTCTCCAGCGGGAAAGTACGATGAGCAGTTCTTC.

The chain employs TRBV6-1 and TRBJ2-7; D not certain. V gave up 2 bases and J gave up 2 bases, with 4 bases separating them. In germline, CDR1 is MNHNS, CDR2 SASEGT. This CDR3 spans 12 amino acids. The CDR3 DNA reads TGTGCCAGCAGTGAATTAACCTACGAGCAGTACTTC. Translation: CASSELTYEQYF.

The chain has TRBV25-1 and TRBJ1-1; tentative D call: TRBD1 (5 bases). This CDR3 comprises 12 residues. The germline V and J ends were trimmed by 5 bases and 6 bases, with 10 bases remaining between them. Germline-derived CDR1 and CDR2 are MGHDK and SYGVNS. The CDR3 spells CASSPGISEAFF. CDR3 DNA sequence: TGTGCCAGCAGTCCAGGGATATCTGAAGCTTTCTTT.

This clone appeared once. The rearrangement uses TRBV11-3 and TRBJ2-5; D is perhaps TRBD1 (5 bases). Germline CDR1 SGHNT, CDR2 YENEEA. The ends were cut back, 0 bases at V and 2 bases at J, with 10 bases in the middle. The CDR3 spans 15 residues. CDR3 DNA: TGTGCCAGCAGCTTAGATGGGGCAGCTCAAGAGACCCAGTACTTC. As protein: CASSLDGAAQETQYF.

The gene calls are TRBV4-3 and TRBJ2-3; D might be TRBD1 (5 bases). CDR3 length: 17 residues. V lost 0 bases, J lost 5 bases, and 18 bases lay in between. The germline gives CDR1 LGHNA, CDR2 YSLEER. The CDR3 sequence: CASSQEAGPDLGDTQYF. Written as DNA, the CDR3 is TGCGCCAGCAGCCAAGAGGCAGGGCCAGATTTGGGAGATACGCAGTATTTT.

The gene calls are TRBV10-1 and TRBJ2-2; the D gene is possibly TRBD1 (6 bases). This CDR3 comprises 16 residues. Per germline, CDR1 WNHNN and CDR2 SYGVQD (reference sequence). Deletions cut 1 base from V and 7 bases from J, with 16 bases between. This chain's CDR3 is CASSEFTGTRGGELFF. CDR3 sequence (DNA): TGCGCCAGCAGTGAGTTTACCGGGACACGTGGCGGGGAGCTGTTTTTT.

The gene calls are TRBV25-1 and TRBJ2-1, with D perhaps TRBD1 (5 bases). The CDR3 is 16 amino acids. Germline V lookup: CDR1 MGHDK, CDR2 SYGVNS. Trimming removed 5 bases at V and 5 bases at J, with 19 bases between. The CDR3 reads CASSRRRTSNNNEQFF. The CDR3 coding sequence is TGTGCCAGCAGTCGCCGAAGGACAAGCAATAACAATGAGCAGTTCTTC.

This clone was seen just once. The rearrangement joins TRBV24-1 to TRBJ1-4; perhaps TRBD1 as D (5 bases). Germline V gene data show CDR1 as KGHDR and CDR2 as SFDVKD. The CDR3 runs 14 residues. The germline V and J ends were trimmed by 1 base and 5 bases, with 7 bases remaining between them. The CDR3 is CATSDFRQNEKLFF. CDR3 bases: TGTGCCACCAGTGATTTTAGACAGAATGAAAAACTGTTTTTT.

This sequence joins TRBV18 and TRBJ1-1, with D unresolved. Deletions cut 5 bases from V and 0 bases from J, with 7 bases between. Looked up from germline, CDR1 is KGHSH and CDR2 is LQKENI. CDR3 length: 13 residues. The CDR3 DNA follows: TGTGCCAGCTCATCGCCTATGAACACTGAAGCTTTCTTT. Amino acid sequence: CASSSPMNTEAFF.

The V gene is TRBV5-1, the J gene TRBJ2-3; 7 bases match TRBD2. CDR1 is SGHRS, CDR2 YFSETQ, per germline. V lost 5 bases and J lost 5; bases outside the gene matches: 5. The CDR3 runs 13 residues. CDR3 nucleotides: TGCGCCAGCAGAACTAGCGCGGGAGATACGCAGTATTTT. The encoded protein is CASRTSAGDTQYF.

V and J are TRBV19 and TRBJ2-1; 14 bases line up with TRBD2. This CDR3 is built from 18 residues. The V gene end was trimmed by 7 bases and the J gene end by 9 bases; junction bases not matched to a gene: 17. Germline V gene data show CDR1 as LNHDA and CDR2 as SQIVND (reference sequence). The CDR3: CASNPILGLAGDQGEQFF. The CDR3 DNA is TGTGCCAGTAACCCCATCTTGGGACTAGCGGGGGATCAGGGTGAGCAGTTCTTC.

The CDR3 sequence is CASSQERGPGQPQHF. The CDR3 DNA sequence: TGCGCCAGCAGCCAAGAAAGGGGGCCGGGACAGCCCCAGCATTTT. The chain uses TRBV4-3 and TRBJ1-5; TRBD1 matches at 7 bases. CDR1 LGHNA and CDR2 YSLEER come from the germline V gene. This CDR3 comprises 15 residues. After removal of 0 bases from V and 7 bases from J, the junction contained 6 bases not matched to a gene.

J is TRBJ1-2 and V is TRBV6-2 or TRBV6-3, with 8 bases identical to TRBD1. Germline CDR1 is MNHEY and CDR2 is SVGEGT. Trimming removed 4 bases from V and 4 bases from J; junction bases left unmatched: 2. The CDR3 is 13 residues long. CDR3: CASSSGGSYGYTF. CDR3 nucleotides: TGTGCCAGCAGTTCAGGGGGCAGCTATGGCTACACCTTC.

This rearrangement joins TRBV6-6 to TRBJ1-5, with 8 bases aligning to TRBD1. Germline trimming cut 6 bases from V and 7 bases from J; bases unmatched to any gene: 11. Per the germline V gene, CDR1 is MNHNY and CDR2 is SVGAGI (reference sequence). The CDR3 has 15 amino acids. CDR3 region: CASSQGQGGEQPQHF. In nucleotides, the CDR3 is TGTGCCAGCAGCCAAGGACAGGGAGGGGAGCAGCCCCAGCATTTT.

This rearrangement joins TRBV27 to TRBJ1-2; TRBD1 is a possible D gene (6 bases). Trimming left V 3 bases short and J 4 bases short, with 18 bases between. CDR3 length: 16 amino acids. From germline, CDR1 is MNHEY and CDR2 SMNVEV (reference sequence). The CDR3 spells CASSLHGQTALYGYTF. Here the CDR3 DNA reads TGTGCCAGCAGTTTGCATGGACAGACCGCCCTCTATGGCTACACCTTC.

V is TRBV5-1 and J is TRBJ1-1, with TRBD1 matching 7 bases. Germline CDR1 SGHRS, CDR2 YFSETQ. With 4 bases clipped from V and 4 bases from J, the junction kept 4 bases outside the gene matches. This CDR3 spans 13 amino acids. The CDR3 reads CASSHGQATEAFF. CDR3 DNA: TGCGCCAGCAGCCACGGACAGGCCACTGAAGCTTTCTTT.